This T cell receptor (beta chain) was obtained from a study of T cells in Graves' hyperthyroidism and ophthalmopathy. TCR beta CDR3 regions were amplified from RNA transcripts. The TCR CDR3 was amplified in a first-round RT-PCR using the HTBI primer set. Via MiXCR, TCRdb re-called the multiplex PCR reads, giving one row per CDR3 protein. The data show about 640,000 distinct CDR3 sequences, about 20% seen once. The CDR3 runs 15 residues. CDR1 SGDLS and CDR2 YYNGEE come from the germline V gene. Trimming took 3 bases from V and 0 from J; bases not matched to a gene: 1. A note on this clonotype: A read error may be the cause here, since a much bigger clone is one base away.

Sequencing used blood. The V gene is TRBV9, the J gene TRBJ2-7; TRBD2 agrees at 12 bases. This receptor was taken from a man in his thirties or forties with Graves' ophthalmopathy. This CDR3 is CASSATSGSSYEQYF. DNA of the CDR3: TGTGCCAGCAGCGCGACTAGCGGGAGCTCCTACGAGCAGTACTTC.